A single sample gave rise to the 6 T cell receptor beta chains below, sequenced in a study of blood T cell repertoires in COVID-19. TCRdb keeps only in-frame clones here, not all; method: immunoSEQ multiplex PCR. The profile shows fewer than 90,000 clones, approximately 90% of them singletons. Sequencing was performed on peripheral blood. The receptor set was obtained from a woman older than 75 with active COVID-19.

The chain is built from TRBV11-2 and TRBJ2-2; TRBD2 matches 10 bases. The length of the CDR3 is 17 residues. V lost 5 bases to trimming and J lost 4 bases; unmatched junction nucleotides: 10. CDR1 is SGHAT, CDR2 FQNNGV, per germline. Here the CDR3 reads CASSKGVLAGVTGELFF. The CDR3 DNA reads TGTGCCAGCAGCAAAGGGGTCCTAGCGGGAGTCACCGGGGAGCTGTTTTTT.

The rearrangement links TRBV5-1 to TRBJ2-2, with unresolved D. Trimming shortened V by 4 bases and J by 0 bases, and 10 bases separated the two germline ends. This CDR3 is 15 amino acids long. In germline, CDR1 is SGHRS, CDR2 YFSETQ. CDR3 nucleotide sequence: TGCGCCAGCAGCCTAAGAAGTCCGAACACCGGGGAGCTGTTTTTT. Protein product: CASSLRSPNTGELFF.

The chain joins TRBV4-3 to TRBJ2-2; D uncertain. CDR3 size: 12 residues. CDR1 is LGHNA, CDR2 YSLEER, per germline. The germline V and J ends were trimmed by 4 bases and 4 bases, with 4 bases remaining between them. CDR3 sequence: CASSRGTGELFF. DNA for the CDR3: TGCGCCAGCAGCCGAGGCACCGGGGAGCTGTTTTTT.

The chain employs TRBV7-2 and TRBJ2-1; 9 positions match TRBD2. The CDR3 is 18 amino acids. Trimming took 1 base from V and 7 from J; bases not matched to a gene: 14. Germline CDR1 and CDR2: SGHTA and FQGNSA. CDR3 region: CASSLELAGTSGLNEQFF. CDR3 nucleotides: TGTGCCAGCAGCTTAGAACTAGCGGGTACATCCGGGTTGAATGAGCAGTTCTTC.

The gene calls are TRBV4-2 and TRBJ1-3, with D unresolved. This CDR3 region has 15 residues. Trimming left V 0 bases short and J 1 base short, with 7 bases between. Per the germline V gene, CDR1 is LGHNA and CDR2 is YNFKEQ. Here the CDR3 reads CASSQERQSGNTIYF. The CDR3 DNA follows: TGTGCCAGCAGCCAAGAGAGGCAGTCTGGAAACACCATATATTTT.

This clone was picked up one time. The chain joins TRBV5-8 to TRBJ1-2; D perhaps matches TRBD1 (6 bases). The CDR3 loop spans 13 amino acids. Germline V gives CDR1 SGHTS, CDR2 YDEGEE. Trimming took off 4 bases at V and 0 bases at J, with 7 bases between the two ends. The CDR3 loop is CASSDRTNYGYTF. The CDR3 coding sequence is TGTGCCAGCAGCGACAGGACTAACTATGGCTACACCTTC.